The text below deals with one T cell receptor (beta chain). Both CD4+ and CD8+ T cells were negatively isolated, and TEMRA cells underwent FACS enrichment. The germline gives CDR1 LNHDA, CDR2 SQIVND (reference sequence). With 4 bases removed from V and 6 bases from J, the gap between germline ends came to 13 bases. The CDR3 totals 15 residues. It was with random hexamers that 0.5 to 1 ug RNA was reverse transcribed. TCRdb re-analysed the immunoSEQ multiplex PCR reads in MiXCR, keeping a single row per CDR3 protein. The repertoire includes about 200,000 distinct CDR3 sequences, approximately 95% of them detected once, and around 0.08% sits in the top ten. This record comes from a study of CD8 T cells in Susac syndrome.

The rearrangement links TRBV19 to TRBJ1-6, with no clear D. The sample taken for sequencing was CD4+ T cells from PBMCs. This sequence originates from a human donor with multiple sclerosis. The CDR3 protein is CASSTRRTLNSPLHF. CDR3 sequence (DNA): TGTGCCAGTAGTACAAGAAGGACTCTTAATTCACCCCTCCACTTT.